This is a list of T cell receptor beta chains from one sample in a study of HIV-infected patients and healthy controls. MiXCR, applied by TCRdb to the 5' RACE reads, yields one record per CDR3 protein. The sample lists about 64,000 distinct CDR3 sequences, over 15% occurring once. The sequencing sample was made of CD4+ T cells from blood. Receptors were obtained from a human donor in good health. CDR3s include the opening cysteine and the closing phenylalanine or tryptophan. D genes are given only for firm matches. Not all rows give a size; the values are once, few, many and, for expanded clones, a class.

TRBV20-1	13	TRBJ1-1	many	TRBD1	TGCAGTGCACAACAGGGGGCCGAAACTGAAGCTTTCTTT	CSAQQGAETEAFF
TRBV5-5	12	TRBJ1-1	many	-	TGTGCCAGCAGCCAGGAGAACACTGAAGCTTTCTTT	CASSQENTEAFF
TRBV29-1	15	TRBJ2-1	-	TRBD2	TGCAGCGTTTTACCTAGCGGTAGCTCCTACAATGAGCAGTTCTTC	CSVLPSGSSYNEQFF
TRBV9	14	TRBJ1-2	-	-	TGTGCCAGCAGCGTAGGCTCGTCTAACTATGGCTACACCTTC	CASSVGSSNYGYTF
TRBV30	13	TRBJ2-5	few	-	TGTGCCTGGACCTTGTCGGGAGTGGAGACCCAGTACTTC	CAWTLSGVETQYF
TRBV18	17	TRBJ2-3	many	-	TGTGCCAGCTCACCTTTGTCAACAAGCGTGAGCACAGATACGCAGTATTTT	CASSPLSTSVSTDTQYF
TRBV6-1	14	TRBJ1-2	-	-	TGTGCCAGCAGTGAAGGGATAGGGGACTATGGCTACACCTTC	CASSEGIGDYGYTF
TRBV6-2/TRBV6-3	16	TRBJ2-5	few	TRBD2	TGTGCCAGCAGTAACGGACTAGCGGGGGGCCAAGAGACCCAGTACTTC	CASSNGLAGGQETQYF
TRBV4-3	17	TRBJ1-1	-	-	TGCGCCAGCAGCCAAGTTCCTGCCGGCGGAGTGAACACTGAAGCTTTCTTT	CASSQVPAGGVNTEAFF
TRBV24-1	21	TRBJ2-5	many	TRBD2	TGTGCCACCAGTGAGGCGCCGGGACTAGCGGGAGGCATCGCCTGGTATGAGACCCAGTACTTC	CATSEAPGLAGGIAWYETQYF
TRBV15	15	TRBJ1-1	many	-	TGTGCCACCAGCAGCCCCAACGGATGGGGCACTGAAGCTTTCTTT	CATSSPNGWGTEAFF
TRBV24-1	17	TRBJ2-5	medium-sized	TRBD1	TGTGCCACCAGTCACCCCTTACAGGGGGCCCACCAAGAGACCCAGTACTTC	CATSHPLQGAHQETQYF
TRBV7-3	22	TRBJ2-1	few	TRBD2	TGTGCCAGCAGCTTCCGCCCCTCAGGACTAGCGGGAGGGCCTGTTCTGAACAATGAGCAGTTCTTC	CASSFRPSGLAGGPVLNNEQFF